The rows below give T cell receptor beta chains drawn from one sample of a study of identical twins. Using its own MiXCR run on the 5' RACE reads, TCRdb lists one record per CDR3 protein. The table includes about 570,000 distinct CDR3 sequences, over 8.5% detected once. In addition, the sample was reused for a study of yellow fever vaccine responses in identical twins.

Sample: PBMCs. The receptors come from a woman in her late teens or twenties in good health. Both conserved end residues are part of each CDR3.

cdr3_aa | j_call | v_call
CASSYVASPTYEQYF | TRBJ2-7 | TRBV6-2/TRBV6-3
CASSILSGTDEKLFF | TRBJ1-4 | TRBV7-9
CASSFGTSGGIDTQYF | TRBJ2-3 | TRBV12-3/TRBV12-4
CASITRLVLYNEQFF | TRBJ2-1 | TRBV2
CASSLRDWNTGELFF | TRBJ2-2 | TRBV28
CASSPHRLYSYEQYF | TRBJ2-7 | TRBV3-1
CASSRQGLQETQYF | TRBJ2-5 | TRBV2
CASSVGASGVYEQYF | TRBJ2-7 | TRBV9
CSPWDRGSYEQYF | TRBJ2-7 | TRBV20-1
CASSPRGLAGDGDTQYF | TRBJ2-3 | TRBV4-3
CATSDFGGSQETQYF | TRBJ2-5 | TRBV24-1
CSAGDQNTGELFF | TRBJ2-2 | TRBV20-1
CASSLRNRANTDTQYF | TRBJ2-3 | TRBV11-2
CASSVGRSGANVLTF | TRBJ2-6 | TRBV9
CSAPDRRYTEAFF | TRBJ1-1 | TRBV20-1
CASSWLGLAGEEQFF | TRBJ2-1 | TRBV5-1
CSVEGRSPPGTSGRINEQFF | TRBJ2-1 | TRBV29-1
CSVEREVAGATYEQYF | TRBJ2-7 | TRBV29-1
CASSPASGIEQYF | TRBJ2-7 | TRBV18
CRVEVALAGIF | TRBJ2-1 | TRBV29-1
CASSLTGQGNEKLFF | TRBJ1-4 | TRBV7-3
CSVPEAGGPWNEQFF | TRBJ2-1 | TRBV29-1
CASRDRPNYNEQFF | TRBJ2-1 | TRBV6-2/TRBV6-3
CASSQDLQPYNEQFF | TRBJ2-1 | TRBV4-2
CASSLGGAQSYEQYF | TRBJ2-7 | TRBV28
CASSSHRGQVQPQHF | TRBJ1-5 | TRBV5-1
CASSFNRVYEQYF | TRBJ2-7 | TRBV5-1
CAWSVLDRSGEQFF | TRBJ2-1 | TRBV30
CASSIASWGSKNIQYF | TRBJ2-4 | TRBV19
CASSEEDLRYEQYF | TRBJ2-7 | TRBV6-1
CASSKQGQLYEQYF | TRBJ2-7 | TRBV11-2
CASSERPQGDTGELFF | TRBJ2-2 | TRBV5-1
CASSPLPTGETQYF | TRBJ2-5 | TRBV18
CASSQLAGTDTQYF | TRBJ2-3 | TRBV28
CAISATTGGGYEQYF | TRBJ2-7 | TRBV10-3
CSARAGTQFQPQHF | TRBJ1-5 | TRBV20-1
CASSQDADTGSGEQYF | TRBJ2-7 | TRBV4-1
CASSPQAGTGGEKLFF | TRBJ1-4 | TRBV4-2
CASSPWALAGAQGYNEQFF | TRBJ2-1 | TRBV25-1
CASSFITGGTGELFF | TRBJ2-2 | TRBV7-9
CSVAPRKITDTQYF | TRBJ2-3 | TRBV29-1
CASSGQGADTQYF | TRBJ2-3 | TRBV5-1
CASSSLIDRSGELFF | TRBJ2-2 | TRBV5-1
CAISAGLAGAHNEQFF | TRBJ2-1 | TRBV10-3
CASSYGVRVEDGELFF | TRBJ2-2 | TRBV6-5
CASSLSFTGELFF | TRBJ2-2 | TRBV5-1
CSATGTSGTLYNEQFF | TRBJ2-1 | TRBV20-1
CASSLEDGPREAQYF | TRBJ2-5 | TRBV7-3
CASSVGTSLYEQYF | TRBJ2-7 | TRBV9
CASSSNRDTEAFF | TRBJ1-1 | TRBV7-3